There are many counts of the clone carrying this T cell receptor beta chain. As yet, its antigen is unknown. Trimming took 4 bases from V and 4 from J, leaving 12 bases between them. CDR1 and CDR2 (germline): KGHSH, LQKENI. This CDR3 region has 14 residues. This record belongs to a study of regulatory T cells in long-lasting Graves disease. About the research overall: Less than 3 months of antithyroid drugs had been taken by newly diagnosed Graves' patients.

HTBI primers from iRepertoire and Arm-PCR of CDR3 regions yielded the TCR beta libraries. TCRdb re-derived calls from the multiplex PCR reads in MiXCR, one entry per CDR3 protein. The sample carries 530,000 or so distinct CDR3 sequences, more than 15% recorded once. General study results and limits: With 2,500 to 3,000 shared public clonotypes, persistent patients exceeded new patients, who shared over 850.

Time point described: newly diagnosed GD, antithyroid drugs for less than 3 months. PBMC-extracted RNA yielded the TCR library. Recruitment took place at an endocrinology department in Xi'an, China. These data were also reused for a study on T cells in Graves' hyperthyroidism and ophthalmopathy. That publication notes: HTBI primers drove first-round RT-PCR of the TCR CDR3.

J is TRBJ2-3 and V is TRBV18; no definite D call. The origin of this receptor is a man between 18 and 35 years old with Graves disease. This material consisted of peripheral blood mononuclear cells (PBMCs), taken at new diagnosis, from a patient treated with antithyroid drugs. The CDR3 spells CASSLGSVADTQYF. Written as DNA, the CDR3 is TGTGCCAGCTCACTTGGCAGTGTGGCAGATACGCAGTATTTT.